Sequencing of this T cell receptor beta chain was carried out in a study of identical twins. A single record per CDR3 protein comes from TCRdb applying MiXCR to the 5' RACE reads. The sample contains about 530,000 distinct CDR3 sequences, more than 20% of which appear only once. General study points: The study found weaker excess twin sharing in beta out-of-frame sequences. Reduced insertions were recorded for abundant cord blood beta clonotypes, with no such pattern in memory repertoires.

Details on this clonotype: The antigen is unknown.

Germline loops: CDR1 MGHDK, CDR2 SYGVNS. Trimming shortened V by 4 bases and J by 0 bases, and 16 bases separated the two germline ends. This CDR3 has 17 amino acids. All donors were healthy, and all were Caucasian. This sample was also put to use in a study of yellow fever vaccine responses in identical twins. Turning to that study: Reports say the vaccine T cell response in twins looked partly convergent and partly personalized.

Sequenced material: CD4+ T cells sorted from blood. This TCR was sampled from a woman under 30 in good health. This sequence joins TRBV25-1 and TRBJ2-1; D might be TRBD1 (8 bases). The CDR3 reads CASSVPTGGGSYNEQFF. For the CDR3, the DNA is TGTGCCAGCAGTGTACCCACAGGGGGGGGCTCCTACAATGAGCAGTTCTTC. The full variable domain, completed using reference TRBV25-1 and TRBJ2-1, is EADIYQTPRYLVIGTGKKITLECSQTMGHDKMYWYQQDPGMELHLIHYSYGVNSTEKGDLSSESTVSRIRTEHFPLTLESARPSHTSQYLCASSVPTGGGSYNEQFFGPGTRLTVL.